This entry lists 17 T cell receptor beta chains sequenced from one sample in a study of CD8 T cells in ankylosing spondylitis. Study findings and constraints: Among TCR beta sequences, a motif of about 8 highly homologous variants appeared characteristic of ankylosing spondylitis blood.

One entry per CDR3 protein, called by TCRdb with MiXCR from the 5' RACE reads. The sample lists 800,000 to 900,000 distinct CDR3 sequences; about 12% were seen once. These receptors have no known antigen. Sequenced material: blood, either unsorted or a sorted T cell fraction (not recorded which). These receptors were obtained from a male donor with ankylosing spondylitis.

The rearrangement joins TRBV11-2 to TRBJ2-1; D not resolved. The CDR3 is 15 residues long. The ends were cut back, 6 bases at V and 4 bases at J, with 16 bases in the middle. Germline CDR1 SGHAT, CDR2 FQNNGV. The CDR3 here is CASSFTAGSYNEQFF. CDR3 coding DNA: TGTGCCAGCAGTTTCACTGCCGGGTCTTACAATGAGCAGTTCTTC.

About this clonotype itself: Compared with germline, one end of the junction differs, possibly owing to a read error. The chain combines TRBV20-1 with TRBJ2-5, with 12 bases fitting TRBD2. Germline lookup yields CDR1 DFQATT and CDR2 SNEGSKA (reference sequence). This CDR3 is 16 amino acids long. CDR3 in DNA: TGCTGTGCTAGTAGGCTAGCGGGAGGGCCGAGGGAGACCCAGTACTTC. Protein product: CCASRLAGGPRETQYF.

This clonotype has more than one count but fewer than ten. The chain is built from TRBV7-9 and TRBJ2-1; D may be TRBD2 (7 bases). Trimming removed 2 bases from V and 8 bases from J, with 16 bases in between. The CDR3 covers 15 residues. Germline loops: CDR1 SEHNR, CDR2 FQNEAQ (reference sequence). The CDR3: CASSLMGGRPDEQFF. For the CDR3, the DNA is TGTGCCAGCAGCTTAATGGGGGGGCGACCGGATGAGCAGTTCTTC.

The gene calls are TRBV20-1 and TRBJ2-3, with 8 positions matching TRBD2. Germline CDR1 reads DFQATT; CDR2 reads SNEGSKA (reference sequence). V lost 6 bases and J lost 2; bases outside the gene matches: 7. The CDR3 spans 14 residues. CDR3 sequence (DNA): TGCAGTGCCAATAGCGGGACCCTCACAGATACGCAGTATTTT. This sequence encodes CSANSGTLTDTQYF.

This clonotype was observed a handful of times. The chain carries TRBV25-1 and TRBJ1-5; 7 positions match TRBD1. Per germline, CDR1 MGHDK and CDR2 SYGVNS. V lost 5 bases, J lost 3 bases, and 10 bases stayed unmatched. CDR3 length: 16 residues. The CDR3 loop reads CASSQGDSRDNQPQHF. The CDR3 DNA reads TGTGCCAGCAGTCAAGGGGACAGTCGGGACAATCAGCCCCAGCATTTT. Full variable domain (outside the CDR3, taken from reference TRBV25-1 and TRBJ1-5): EADIYQTPRYLVIGTGKKITLECSQTMGHDKMYWYQQDPGMELHLIHYSYGVNSTEKGDLSSESTVSRIRTEHFPLTLESARPSHTSQYLCASSQGDSRDNQPQHFGDGTRLSIL.

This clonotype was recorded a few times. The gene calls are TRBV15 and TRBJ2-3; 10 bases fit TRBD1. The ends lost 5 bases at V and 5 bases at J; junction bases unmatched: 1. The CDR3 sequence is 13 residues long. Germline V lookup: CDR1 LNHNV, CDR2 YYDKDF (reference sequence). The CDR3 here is CATSWDRGDTQYF. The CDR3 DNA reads TGTGCCACCAGCTGGGACAGGGGAGATACGCAGTATTTT.

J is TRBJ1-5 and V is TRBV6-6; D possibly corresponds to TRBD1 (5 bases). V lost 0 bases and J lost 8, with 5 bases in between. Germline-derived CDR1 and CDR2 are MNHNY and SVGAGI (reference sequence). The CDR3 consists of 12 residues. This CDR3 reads CASSYSGEPQHF. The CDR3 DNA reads TGTGCCAGCAGTTACTCAGGGGAGCCCCAGCATTTT.

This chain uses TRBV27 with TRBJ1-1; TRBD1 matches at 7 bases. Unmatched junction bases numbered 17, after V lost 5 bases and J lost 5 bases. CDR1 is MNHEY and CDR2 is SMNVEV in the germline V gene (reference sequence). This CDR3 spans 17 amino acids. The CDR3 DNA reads TGTGCCAGCAGTCCACCGACAGGGAACTTAAGGGGGACTGAAGCTTTCTTT. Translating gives CASSPPTGNLRGTEAFF.

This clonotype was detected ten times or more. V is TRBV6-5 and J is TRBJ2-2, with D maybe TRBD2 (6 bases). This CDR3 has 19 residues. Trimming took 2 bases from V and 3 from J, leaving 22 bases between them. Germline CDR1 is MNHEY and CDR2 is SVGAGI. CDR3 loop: CASSYVHITSSGYTGELFF. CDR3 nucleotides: TGTGCCAGCAGTTACGTCCATATAACTAGCAGCGGCTACACCGGGGAGCTGTTTTTT.

The CDR3 region is CASSQDSYSPLHF. For the CDR3, the DNA is TGTGCCAGCAGCCAGGACAGCTATTCACCCCTCCACTTT. The rearrangement joins TRBV14 to TRBJ1-6, with D perhaps TRBD1 (6 bases). Trimming removed 3 bases from V and 8 bases from J, with 8 bases in between. CDR1 and CDR2 from the germline V gene are SGHDN and FVKESK. The CDR3 extends over 13 amino acids. Supplemented by reference TRBV14 and TRBJ1-6, the full variable domain reads EAGVTQFPSHSVIEKGQTVTLRCDPISGHDNLYWYRRVMGKEIKFLLHFVKESKQDESGMPNNRFLAERTGGTYSTLKVQPAELEDSGVYFCASSQDSYSPLHFGNGTRLTVT.

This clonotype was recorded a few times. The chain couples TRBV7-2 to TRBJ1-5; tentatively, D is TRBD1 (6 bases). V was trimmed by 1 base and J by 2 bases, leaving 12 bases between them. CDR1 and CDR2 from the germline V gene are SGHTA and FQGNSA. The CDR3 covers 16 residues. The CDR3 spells CASSLVGGDGNQPQHF. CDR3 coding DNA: TGTGCCAGCAGCTTAGTAGGGGGGGATGGCAATCAGCCCCAGCATTTT.

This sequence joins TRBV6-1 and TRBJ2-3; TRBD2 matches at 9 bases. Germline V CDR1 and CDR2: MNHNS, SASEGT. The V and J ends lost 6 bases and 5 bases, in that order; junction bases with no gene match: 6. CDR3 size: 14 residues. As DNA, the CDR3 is TGTGCCAGCAGGATAGCGGGAGTGAAAGATACGCAGTATTTT. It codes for CASRIAGVKDTQYF.

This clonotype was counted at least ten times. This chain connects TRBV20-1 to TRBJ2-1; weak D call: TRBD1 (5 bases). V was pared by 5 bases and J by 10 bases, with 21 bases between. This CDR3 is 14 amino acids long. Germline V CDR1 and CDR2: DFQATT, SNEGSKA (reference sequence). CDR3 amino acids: CSADKRKQGSEQFF. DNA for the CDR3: TGCAGTGCTGACAAACGCAAGCAGGGAAGCGAGCAGTTCTTC.

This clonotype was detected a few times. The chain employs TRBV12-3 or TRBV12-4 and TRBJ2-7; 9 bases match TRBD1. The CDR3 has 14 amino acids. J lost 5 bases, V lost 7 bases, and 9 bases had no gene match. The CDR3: CASTRTGDYHEQYF. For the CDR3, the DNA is TGTGCCAGCACCAGGACAGGGGATTACCACGAGCAGTACTTC.

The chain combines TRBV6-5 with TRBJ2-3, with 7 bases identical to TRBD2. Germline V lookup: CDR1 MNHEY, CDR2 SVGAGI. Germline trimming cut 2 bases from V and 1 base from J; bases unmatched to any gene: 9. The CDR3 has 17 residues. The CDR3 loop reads CASSYLPREKGTDTQYF. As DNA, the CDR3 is TGTGCCAGCAGTTACCTCCCGCGGGAGAAAGGCACAGATACGCAGTATTTT.

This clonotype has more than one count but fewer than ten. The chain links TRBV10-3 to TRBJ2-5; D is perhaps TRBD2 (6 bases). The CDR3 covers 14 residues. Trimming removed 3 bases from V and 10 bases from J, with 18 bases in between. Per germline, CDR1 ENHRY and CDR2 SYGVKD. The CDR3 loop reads CAISDPTRTRDQYF. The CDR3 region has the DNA TGTGCCATCAGTGACCCGACTAGAACCAGAGACCAGTACTTC.

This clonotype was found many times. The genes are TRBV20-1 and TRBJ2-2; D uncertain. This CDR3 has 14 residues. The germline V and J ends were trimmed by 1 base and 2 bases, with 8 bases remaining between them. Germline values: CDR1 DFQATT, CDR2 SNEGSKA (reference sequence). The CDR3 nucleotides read TGCAGTGCTAGAGGGCGGCTTAACACCGGGGAGCTGTTTTTT. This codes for CSARGRLNTGELFF.